This passage covers 15 T cell receptor beta chains from one sample sequenced in a study of T cells in women clearing cervical HPV infection. Clones were sequenced by immunoSEQ multiplex PCR, and TCRdb holds only the in-frame ones, with some missing. The repertoire table contains some 33,000 clones. Sample: blood buffy coat. These TCRs come from a woman aged 18-69 years with a cervical HPV16 infection that either progressed to CIN3+ or cleared (not recorded which).

Concerning this clone: The sequence runs out 3 residues before the end of the CDR3; the remainder is reconstructed from the germline J gene. The V call is TRBV2, the J call TRBJ2-2, with 7 positions matching TRBD1. The germline V gene has CDR1 SNHLY and CDR2 FYNNEI. The CDR3 has 15 residues. The CDR3 loop is CASRPTGATNEKLFF. The DNA read from the CDR3 is TGTGCCAGCAGGCCTACAGGGGCAACTAATGAAAAG. Using reference TRBV2 and TRBJ2-2 for the parts outside the CDR3, the full variable domain is EPEVTQTPSHQVTQMGQEVILRCVPISNHLYFYWYRQILGQKVEFLVSFYNNEISEKSEIFDDQFSVERPDGSNFTLKIRSTKLEDSAMYFCASRPTGATNEKLFFGEGSRLTVL.

For this clone: The CDR3 end falls 3 residues outside the read, so it is completed with the germline J gene. V usage is TRBV7-2 and J usage is TRBJ2-4, with D possibly matching TRBD1 (5 bases). The CDR3 sequence is 14 residues long. CDR1 is SGHTA and CDR2 is FQGNSA in the germline V gene. The CDR3 spells CASSLDPGNYGQYF. The sequenced CDR3 bases are TGTGCCAGCAGCTTAGATCCAGGGAACTATGGT.

Comment on this clone: The read terminates 3 residues ahead of where the CDR3 ends, so the germline J gene completes it. This chain connects TRBV7-8 to TRBJ2-5; 8 bases are shared with TRBD1. The CDR3 spans 15 residues. V shed 5 bases, J shed 4 bases, and the junction held 9 bases outside the gene matches. Germline lookup yields CDR1 SGHVS and CDR2 FQNEAQ. Incomplete CDR3 DNA: TGTGCCAGCAGCACCTGGACAGGGTCTGTAGAGACC. Translation: CASSTWTGSVET. In full, the CDR3 is CASSTWTGSVETQYF.

As concerns this clone: With the read ending 3 residues before the CDR3 end, the germline J gene is used to fill in that end. This chain uses TRBV2 with TRBJ2-7, with 10 bases aligning to TRBD2. J gave up 3 bases and V 7 bases, and 12 bases lay outside the gene matches. The CDR3 covers 16 residues. Germline CDR1 and CDR2: SNHLY and FYNNEI. The covered CDR3 bases are TGTGCCAGCAAGCGGACTAGCGGCATCGAAGACTACGAG. This encodes CASKRTSGIEDYE. The CDR3 as a whole reads CASKRTSGIEDYEQYF.

About this clone: Relative to the germline gene, one junction end is altered; a read error may explain this. The CDR3 end is not reached by the read, which stops 3 residues before it; the germline J gene fills it in. Different DNA sequences within this sample yield the same CDR3. The chain uses TRBV7-2 and TRBJ1-3; TRBD1 matches 7 bases. The CDR3 runs 14 residues. Germline CDR1 is SGHTA and CDR2 is FQGNSA. The DNA read from the CDR3 is TGTGCCACCAAGACAGGGTTGTCTGGAAACACA. The encoded protein is CATKTGLSGNT. The whole CDR3 sequence is CATKTGLSGNTIYF.

Concerning this clone: The CDR3 end falls 3 residues outside the read, so it is completed with the germline J gene. V usage is TRBV14 and J usage is TRBJ2-6, with unresolved D. CDR1 is SGHDN and CDR2 is FVKESK in the germline V gene. V dropped 4 bases and J dropped 4 bases, with 11 bases sitting between them. The length of the CDR3 is 15 residues. CDR3 DNA (partial): TGTGCCAGCAGCCCACCTAAGAGCGGGGCCAACGTC. The encoded protein is CASSPPKSGANV. The complete CDR3 reads CASSPPKSGANVLTF.

About this clone itself: The read finishes 3 residues shy of the CDR3 end, and the germline J gene is used to complete it. V is TRBV5-1 and J is TRBJ2-7; tentatively, D is TRBD1 (5 bases). Looked up from germline, CDR1 is SGHRS and CDR2 is YFSETQ. This CDR3 is 16 amino acids long. V lost 0 bases and J 3 bases, leaving 16 bases between the germline ends. The DNA read from the CDR3 is TGCGCCAGCAGCTTGGCCCTTGGGGCAGTGCTCTACGAG. Translated, it gives CASSLALGAVLYE. The complete CDR3 reads CASSLALGAVLYEQYF.

Details on this clone: Sequencing ends 3 residues short of the CDR3 end; the germline J gene provides the rest. This sequence joins TRBV19 and TRBJ1-4, with TRBD1 identical over 10 bases. This CDR3 comprises 16 residues. J gave up 0 bases and V 3 bases, and 1 base lay outside the gene matches. CDR1 is LNHDA and CDR2 is SQIVND in the germline V gene (reference sequence). This CDR3 reads CASSMGQGSTNEKLFF. The sequenced part of the CDR3 DNA is TGTGCCAGTAGTATGGGACAGGGGTCAACTAATGAAAAA.

Turning to this clone: The sequenced fragment ends 3 residues before the CDR3 boundary, so the rest is inferred from the germline J gene. The chain joins TRBV30 to TRBJ2-2; TRBD2 matches at 8 bases. This CDR3 has 13 amino acids. Germline V gene sequence: CDR1 GTSNPN, CDR2 SVGIG (reference sequence). The CDR3 protein is CAWRDRRGEKLFF. The DNA read from the CDR3 is TGTGCCTGGAGAGACAGGCGGGGGGAAAAG.

About this clone itself: Mismatch with germline at one junction end may stem from a read error. The read stops 3 residues short of the end of the CDR3; the missing end is completed from the germline J gene. Other DNA sequences from this sample encode an identical CDR3 as well. The V call is TRBV30, the J call TRBJ1-3, with 8 positions matching TRBD1. The CDR3 is 15 residues long. The germline CDR1 and CDR2 sequences are GTSNPN and SVGIG (reference sequence). The CDR3 loop reads CAWTPWTGTGNTIYF. CDR3 DNA, as far as it was read: TGTGCCTGGACTCCCTGGACAGGGACAGGAAACACG.

About this clone: The read finishes 3 residues shy of the CDR3 end, and the germline J gene is used to complete it. The rearrangement links TRBV18 to TRBJ2-7; a possible D gene is TRBD1 (5 bases). V shed 6 bases and J shed 3 bases, with 12 bases lying between them. This CDR3 comprises 13 residues. Germline CDR1 is KGHSH and CDR2 is LQKENI. The covered CDR3 bases are TGTGCCAGCTCGCGAGGACAAGACTACGAG. Its translation: CASSRGQDYE. The full CDR3 is CASSRGQDYEQYF. The variable domain in full, completed from reference TRBV18 and TRBJ2-7, reads NAGVMQNPRHLVRRRGQEARLRCSPMKGHSHVYWYRQLPEEGLKFMVYLQKENIIDESGMPKERFSAEFPKEGPSILRIQQVVRGDSAAYFCASSRGQDYEQYFGPGTRLTVT.

This clone ranks as medium-sized (0.01 to 0.1%) in terms of frequency. The CDR3 goes on 3 residues after the read ends, and that part is filled in from the germline J gene. The chain is built from TRBV7-8 and TRBJ2-4, with TRBD1 matching 10 bases. The ends lost 3 bases at V and 3 bases at J; junction bases unmatched: 8. The CDR3 sequence is 17 residues long. Germline V gene lookup returns CDR1 SGHVS and CDR2 FQNEAQ. Partial CDR3 DNA: TGTGCCAGCAGCTTTGGGACAGGGGCAGGGGACAAAAACATT. Protein sequence: CASSFGTGAGDKNI. The CDR3 in its entirety is CASSFGTGAGDKNIQYF.

To note about this clone: The read is 3 residues too short to cover the CDR3 end, so that end is filled in from the germline J gene. The chain uses TRBV20-1 and TRBJ1-1, with TRBD1 matching over 8 bases. The V gene end was trimmed by 6 bases and the J gene end by 0 bases; junction bases not matched to a gene: 6. CDR1 and CDR2 from the germline V gene are DFQATT and SNEGSKA (reference sequence). This CDR3 region has 14 residues. CDR3 bases read: TGCAGTGCCTTAGGACAGGGAATGAACACTGAA. This codes for CSALGQGMNTE. The complete CDR3 sequence is CSALGQGMNTEAFF.

CDR3: CASSPSKVPNTEAFF. CDR3 DNA, as far as it was read: TGTGCCAGCTCACCGAGTAAGGTACCGAACACTGAA. This rearrangement joins TRBV18 to TRBJ1-1, with D hard to call. The sequence runs out 3 residues before the end of the CDR3; the remainder is reconstructed from the germline J gene. CDR1 and CDR2 from the germline V gene are KGHSH and LQKENI. The CDR3 is made up of 15 amino acids. V was cut by 3 bases and J by 1 base, with 12 bases left in between.

Note on this clone: Sequencing ends 3 residues short of the CDR3 end; the germline J gene provides the rest. V usage is TRBV20-1 and J usage is TRBJ2-3; 12 bases map to TRBD2. In germline, CDR1 is DFQATT, CDR2 SNEGSKA (reference sequence). The V gene end was trimmed by 3 bases and the J gene end by 0 bases; junction bases not matched to a gene: 10. The CDR3 has 18 residues. The sequenced part of the CDR3 DNA is TGCAGTGCTAGGACTTTGACTAGCGGGGGAGGAAGCACAGATACG. This gives the protein CSARTLTSGGGSTDT. The CDR3, in full, reads CSARTLTSGGGSTDTQYF.